This T cell receptor (beta chain) derives from a study of Tregs in tolerant kidney transplant recipients. Whole-study findings and limits: Biological reproducibility was not directly addressed, but technical replication error appeared minimal.

There are 18 residues in the CDR3. V lost 6 bases, J lost 1 base, and 14 bases stayed unmatched. About this clone: Its antigen is unknown. The read comes to an end 3 residues before the CDR3 does, leaving the germline J gene to fill in the end.

Assay used: immunoSEQ multiplex PCR; TCRdb lists only in-frame clones, some missing. The sample holds 45,000 to 55,000 clones. The sequences come from CD4+ T cells from blood, collected before the transplant. The chain is built from TRBV23-1 and TRBJ2-5, with 10 nucleotides matching TRBD1. TRBV23-1 carries the ORF label, with uncertain function. This TCR was sampled from a human donor who received a combined kidney and bone marrow transplant. The DNA read from the CDR3 is TGCGCCAGCAGCCGAAGGGGGGCCAGGGACAGGGGCCAAGAGACC. Amino acid sequence: CASSRRGARDRGQET. The whole CDR3 reads CASSRRGARDRGQETQYF.